This TCR beta chain was documented in a study of regulatory T cells in long-lasting Graves disease. Study-level results: Persistent disease favored TRBV28, TRBJ1-2 and TRBJ2-5. Authors noted too few samples as a limitation. The TCR repertoire of persistent Graves' patients was less diverse than that of newly diagnosed ones.

The authors built TCR beta libraries using iRepertoire HTBI primers and Arm-PCR of CDR3 regions. Original data processing: Sequenced samples collectively carried approximately 58 TRBV and 14 TRBJ segments. One entry per CDR3 protein, called by TCRdb with MiXCR from the multiplex PCR reads. The V and J calls here are based on TCRdb, not the publication. The data hold 300,000 to 400,000 distinct CDR3 sequences, with roughly a sixth observed a single time. Sample time point: newly diagnosed GD, antithyroid drugs for less than 3 months. PBMCs were the source of the RNA used for TCR sequencing. This clonotype was seen only a few times. The antigen remains undetermined. Germline assignment: CDR1 SEHNR and CDR2 FQNEAQ (reference sequence). The V end lost 4 bases, the J end lost 6 bases, and 19 bases lay between the germline ends. This CDR3 region has 17 residues.

The sequence came from a female donor with Graves disease. The chain combines TRBV7-9 with TRBJ1-6, with D perhaps TRBD1 (5 bases). Source: peripheral blood mononuclear cells (PBMCs), taken at new diagnosis, from a patient treated with antithyroid drugs. CDR3 region: CASSSPIQGAANSPLHF. Written as DNA, the CDR3 is TGTGCCAGCAGCTCGCCCATTCAGGGAGCAGCTAATTCACCCCTCCACTTT. Filled out from reference TRBV7-9 and TRBJ1-6, the complete variable domain reads DTGVSQNPRHKITKRGQNVTFRCDPISEHNRLYWYRQTLGQGPEFLTYFQNEAQLEKSRLLSDRFSAERPKGSFSTLEIQRTEQGDSAMYLCASSSPIQGAANSPLHFGNGTRLTVT.